One sample yielded the 10 T cell receptor beta chains listed below, sequenced in a study of blood T cell repertoires in COVID-19 (dated by TCRdb to about 2020). Libraries were constructed by the immunoSEQ multiplex PCR assay. TCRdb took over this immuneACCESS table, retaining in-frame rearrangements with V and J assigned. Such tables are incomplete; in checked studies, under half of the missing clones stem from an unresolved V gene, and the remainder is unexplained. This sample holds 540,000 or so clones; roughly nine tenths were observed only once. The ten largest make up roughly 8% of the sample. The source material was peripheral blood. The receptors here all came from a woman aged 50 to 60 with COVID-19, enrolled during active disease.

This chain joins TRBV19 and TRBJ2-2; 7 bases are a match to TRBD1. Trimming removed 6 bases from V and 6 bases from J; junction bases left unmatched: 7. The germline V gene has CDR1 LNHDA and CDR2 SQIVND (reference sequence). The CDR3 is 14 amino acids. The CDR3 nucleotides are TGTGCCAGTAGACCACAGGGGACGGCCGGGGAGCTGTTTTTT. Translation: CASRPQGTAGELFF.

The chain couples TRBV6-2 or TRBV6-3 to TRBJ1-1, with 10 nucleotides matching TRBD1. CDR3 length: 15 amino acids. With V trimmed by 5 bases and J by 4 bases, 7 bases remained unmatched. The V gene's germline CDR1 is MNHEY and CDR2 SVGEGT. The CDR3 coding sequence is TGTGCCAGCAGTACCCCGGGACAGGGGACCACTGAAGCTTTCTTT. It translates to CASSTPGQGTTEAFF.

As concerns this clone: Other DNA sequences in this specimen translate into the identical CDR3. The rearrangement uses TRBV28 and TRBJ2-7; no clear D gene. In germline, CDR1 is MDHEN, CDR2 SYDVKM. The CDR3 sequence is 13 residues long. V lost 2 bases and J 0 bases, leaving 5 bases between the germline ends. The CDR3 coding sequence is TGTGCCAGCAGTTTACGGAGCTCCTACGAGCAGTACTTC. It yields the protein CASSLRSSYEQYF.

The chain uses TRBV10-1 and TRBJ2-1; D is possibly TRBD2 (5 bases). V was cut by 2 bases and J by 4 bases, with 15 bases left in between. The CDR3 runs to 16 residues. CDR1 and CDR2 (germline): WNHNN, SYGVQD (reference sequence). CDR3 loop: CASSEEALGVYNEQFF. CDR3 coding DNA: TGCGCCAGCAGTGAGGAAGCCCTCGGGGTATACAATGAGCAGTTCTTC.

The chain combines TRBV28 with TRBJ1-5; TRBD1 matches at 9 bases. Germline loops: CDR1 MDHEN, CDR2 SYDVKM. Trimming at V came to 3 bases and at J to 7 bases, leaving 7 bases not matched to a gene. The CDR3 consists of 15 residues. CDR3 sequence: CASSLPGQGGQPQHF. The DNA for the CDR3 is TGTGCCAGCAGTTTGCCGGGACAGGGAGGCCAGCCCCAGCATTTT.

The chain recombines TRBV6-5 with TRBJ1-2, with D tentatively TRBD1 (6 bases). CDR3 size: 14 residues. V lost 6 bases and J 5 bases, leaving 16 bases between the germline ends. CDR1 MNHEY and CDR2 SVGAGI come from the germline V gene. CDR3 amino acids: CASSRQQGYYGYTF. The CDR3 region has the DNA TGTGCCAGCAGCAGACAACAGGGCTATTATGGCTACACCTTC.

The V gene is TRBV19, the J gene TRBJ2-7; the match to TRBD1 covers 7 bases. This CDR3 spans 12 amino acids. Germline-derived CDR1 and CDR2 are LNHDA and SQIVND (reference sequence). Trimming cost V 5 bases and J 3 bases; bases outside gene matches: 1. The CDR3: CASSYRGYEQYF. CDR3 nucleotides: TGTGCCAGTAGTTACAGGGGCTACGAGCAGTACTTC.

V is TRBV5-1 and J is TRBJ2-3, with a weak D call TRBD2 (5 bases). Germline V gives CDR1 SGHRS, CDR2 YFSETQ. V was clipped by 7 bases and J by 0 bases, with 15 bases between them. This CDR3 contains 15 residues. The CDR3 loop reads CASCSGSASTDTQYF. The CDR3 coding sequence is TGCGCCAGCTGCTCGGGAAGCGCTAGCACAGATACGCAGTATTTT. Supplemented by reference TRBV5-1 and TRBJ2-3, the full variable domain reads KAGVTQTPRYLIKTRGQQVTLSCSPISGHRSVSWYQQTPGQGLQFLFEYFSETQRNKGNFPGRFSGRQFSNSRSEMNVSTLELGDSALYLCASCSGSASTDTQYFGPGTRLTVL.

DNA for the CDR3: TGCGCCAGCAGCCTGGCTTACCAGAATGAAAAACTGTTTTTT. Amino acids: CASSLAYQNEKLFF. This chain links TRBV5-1 with TRBJ1-4; D is unresolved. The germline V gene has CDR1 SGHRS and CDR2 YFSETQ. This CDR3 comprises 14 residues. V was trimmed by 4 bases and J by 5 bases, leaving 12 bases between them.

The sample holds one count of this clone. This chain joins TRBV4-1 and TRBJ2-1; 8 nucleotides match TRBD1. Losses at the gene ends were 3 bases for V and 3 bases for J; bases not matched to a gene: 7. The CDR3 spans 16 residues. CDR1 and CDR2 (germline): MGHRA, YSYEKL. The CDR3: CASSQPGQGLYNEQFF. CDR3 bases: TGCGCCAGCAGCCAGCCTGGACAGGGTCTCTACAATGAGCAGTTCTTC.